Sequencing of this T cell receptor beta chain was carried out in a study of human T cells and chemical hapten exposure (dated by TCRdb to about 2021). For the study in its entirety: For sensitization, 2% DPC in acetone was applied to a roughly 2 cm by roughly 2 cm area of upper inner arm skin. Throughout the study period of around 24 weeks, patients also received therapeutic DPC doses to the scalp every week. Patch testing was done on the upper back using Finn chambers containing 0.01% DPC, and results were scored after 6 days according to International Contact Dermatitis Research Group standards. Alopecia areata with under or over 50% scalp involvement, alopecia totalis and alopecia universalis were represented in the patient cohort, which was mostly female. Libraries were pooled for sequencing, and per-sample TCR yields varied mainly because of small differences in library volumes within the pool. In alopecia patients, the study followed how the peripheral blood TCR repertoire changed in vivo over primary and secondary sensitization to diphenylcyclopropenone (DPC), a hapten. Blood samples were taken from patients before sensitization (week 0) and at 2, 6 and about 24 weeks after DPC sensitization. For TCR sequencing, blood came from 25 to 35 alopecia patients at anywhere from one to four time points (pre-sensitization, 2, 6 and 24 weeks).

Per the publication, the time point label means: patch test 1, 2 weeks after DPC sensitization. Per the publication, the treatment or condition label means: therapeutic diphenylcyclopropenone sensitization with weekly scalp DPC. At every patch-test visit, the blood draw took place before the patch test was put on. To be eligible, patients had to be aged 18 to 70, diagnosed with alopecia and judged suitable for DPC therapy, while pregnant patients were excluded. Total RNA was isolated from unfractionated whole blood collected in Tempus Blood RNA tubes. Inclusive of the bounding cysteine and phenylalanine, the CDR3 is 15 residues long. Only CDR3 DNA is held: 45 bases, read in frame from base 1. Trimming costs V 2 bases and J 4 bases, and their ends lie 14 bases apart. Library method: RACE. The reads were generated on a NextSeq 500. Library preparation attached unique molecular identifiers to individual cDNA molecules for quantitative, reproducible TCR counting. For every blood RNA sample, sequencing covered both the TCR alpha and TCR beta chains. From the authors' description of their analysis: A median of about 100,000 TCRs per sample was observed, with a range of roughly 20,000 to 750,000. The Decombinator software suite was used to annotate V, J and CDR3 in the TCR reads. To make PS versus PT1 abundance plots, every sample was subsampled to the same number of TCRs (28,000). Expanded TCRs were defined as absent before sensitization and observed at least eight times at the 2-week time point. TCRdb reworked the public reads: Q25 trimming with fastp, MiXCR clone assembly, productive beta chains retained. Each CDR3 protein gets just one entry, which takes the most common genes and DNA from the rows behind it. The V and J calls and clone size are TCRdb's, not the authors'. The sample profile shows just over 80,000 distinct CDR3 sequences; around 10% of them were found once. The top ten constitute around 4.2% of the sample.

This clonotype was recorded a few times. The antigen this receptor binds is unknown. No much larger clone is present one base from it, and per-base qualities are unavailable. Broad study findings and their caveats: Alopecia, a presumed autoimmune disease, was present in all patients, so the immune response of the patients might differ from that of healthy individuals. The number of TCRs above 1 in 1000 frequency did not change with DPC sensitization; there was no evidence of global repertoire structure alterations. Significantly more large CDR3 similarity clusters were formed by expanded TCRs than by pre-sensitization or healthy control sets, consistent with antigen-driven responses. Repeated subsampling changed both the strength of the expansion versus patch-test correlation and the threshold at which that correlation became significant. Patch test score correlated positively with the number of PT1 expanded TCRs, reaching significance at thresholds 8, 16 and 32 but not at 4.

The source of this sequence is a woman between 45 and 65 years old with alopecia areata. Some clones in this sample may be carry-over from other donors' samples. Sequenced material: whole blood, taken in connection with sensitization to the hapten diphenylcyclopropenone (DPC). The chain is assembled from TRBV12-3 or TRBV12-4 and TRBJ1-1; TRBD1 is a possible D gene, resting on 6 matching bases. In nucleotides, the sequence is TGTGCCAGCAGTTTAAGGGGGGGCATCGGCACTGAAGCTTTCTTT. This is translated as CASSLRGGIGTEAFF.